The 23 T cell receptor beta chains below come from one sample, sequenced in a study of identical twins. TCRdb re-called the 5' RACE reads through MiXCR, storing one row per CDR3 protein. In the table there are hundreds of thousands of distinct CDR3 sequences, around an eighth of which are singletons. These sequences were also reported in another study, on yellow fever vaccine responses in identical twins.

The source material was PBMCs. The source is a woman in her late teens or twenties in good health.

CDR3 residues: CASSNVNYEQFF. DNA of the CDR3: TGTGCCAGCAGTAACGTCAACTATGAGCAGTTCTTC. The chain combines TRBV14 with TRBJ2-1, with D hard to call. CDR1 is SGHDN, CDR2 FVKESK, per germline. V was trimmed by 6 bases and J by 8 bases, leaving 11 bases between them. The CDR3 extends over 12 amino acids.

This clonotype was counted at least ten times. This rearrangement joins TRBV5-1 to TRBJ2-2; the D is unclear. Germline CDR1 SGHRS, CDR2 YFSETQ. Deletions cut 7 bases from V and 1 base from J, with 8 bases between. The CDR3 is made up of 13 amino acids. The DNA for the CDR3 is TGCGCCAGCGCACGCGGGAACACCGGGGAGCTGTTTTTT. Protein: CASARGNTGELFF.

This chain connects TRBV12-3 or TRBV12-4 to TRBJ2-7; unclear D gene. V was shortened by 5 bases and J by 3 bases, with 23 bases between the two germline ends. This CDR3 is built from 17 residues. CDR3 protein: CASSPLMGRNLDYEQYF. The CDR3 DNA is TGTGCCAGCAGTCCCCTAATGGGTCGAAACCTAGACTACGAGCAGTACTTC.

This clonotype was detected a few times. The chain is built from TRBV12-3 or TRBV12-4 and TRBJ2-3; 7 nucleotides agree with TRBD2. The trim removed 10 bases at V and 2 bases at J, leaving 6 bases unmatched. The CDR3 loop spans 13 amino acids. As DNA, the CDR3 is TGTGCCACCCGGACTAGACACACAGATACGCAGTATTTT. Translation gives CATRTRHTDTQYF.

This clonotype was seen many times. The chain carries TRBV7-8 and TRBJ1-4, with TRBD1 matching over 8 bases. CDR1 is SGHVS and CDR2 is FQNEAQ in the germline V gene. V was pared by 6 bases and J by 4 bases, with 7 bases of the junction left unmatched. This CDR3 is built from 15 residues. The CDR3 nucleotides are TGTGCCAGCAGGGGACCGGGACAGGTTAATGAAAAACTGTTTTTT. This encodes CASRGPGQVNEKLFF. Full variable domain (outside the CDR3, taken from reference TRBV7-8 and TRBJ1-4): GAGVSQSPRYKVAKRGQDVALRCDPISGHVSLFWYQQALGQGPEFLTYFQNEAQLDKSGLPSDRFFAERPEGSVSTLKIQRTQQEDSAVYLCASRGPGQVNEKLFFGSGTQLSVL.

This clonotype was observed a handful of times. V is TRBV9 and J is TRBJ2-3; D is possibly TRBD2 (5 bases). Per germline, CDR1 SGDLS and CDR2 YYNGEE. This CDR3 has 14 residues. V shed 6 bases and J shed 3 bases, with 14 bases lying between them. CDR3 protein: CASTPLGGTDTQYF. The CDR3 region has the DNA TGTGCCAGCACTCCTTTAGGCGGGACAGATACGCAGTATTTT. The variable domain in full, completed from reference TRBV9 and TRBJ2-3, reads DSGVTQTPKHLITATGQRVTLRCSPRSGDLSVYWYQQSLDQGLQFLIQYYNGEERAKGNILERFSAQQFPDLHSELNLSSLELGDSALYFCASTPLGGTDTQYFGPGTRLTVL.

V gene TRBV6-1 combines with J gene TRBJ2-7; TRBD1 might be the D (6 bases). Germline CDR1 reads MNHNS; CDR2 reads SASEGT. The CDR3 length is 14 residues. V was shortened by 5 bases and J by 7 bases, with 18 bases between the two germline ends. The DNA for the CDR3 is TGTGCCAGCAGTCAGGGGAAGCAAAAGAATGAGCAGTACTTC. It codes for CASSQGKQKNEQYF.

The table lists this clonotype with a few counts. This chain connects TRBV20-1 to TRBJ2-7; D remains ambiguous. Germline loops: CDR1 DFQATT, CDR2 SNEGSKA (reference sequence). The CDR3 length is 13 residues. The V end lost 1 base, the J end lost 2 bases, and 9 bases lay between the germline ends. CDR3 coding DNA: TGCAGTGCTAGAGCTAGAAGCGCCTACGAGCAGTACTTC. As protein: CSARARSAYEQYF.

This clonotype turned up a few times. The genes are TRBV19 and TRBJ2-2; the D gene is possibly TRBD1 (6 bases). CDR1 is LNHDA and CDR2 is SQIVND in the germline V gene (reference sequence). The CDR3 is made up of 15 amino acids. V lost 4 bases and J 6 bases, leaving 15 bases between the germline ends. CDR3 DNA: TGTGCCAGTAGTACCTTTGCAGGGGTGGCCGGGGAGCTGTTTTTT. It yields the protein CASSTFAGVAGELFF.

In this sample, this clonotype turned up many times. The rearrangement links TRBV5-1 to TRBJ2-5, with D hard to call. Trimming cost V 4 bases and J 2 bases, with 15 bases left between them. CDR3 length: 15 amino acids. Germline-derived CDR1 and CDR2 are SGHRS and YFSETQ. The CDR3 reads CASSPGVGDQETQYF. The CDR3 DNA reads as TGCGCCAGCAGCCCCGGTGTAGGAGATCAAGAGACCCAGTACTTC.

This clonotype was counted between two and nine times. V usage is TRBV20-1 and J usage is TRBJ2-4; perhaps TRBD1 as D (6 bases). Per germline, CDR1 DFQATT and CDR2 SNEGSKA (reference sequence). Between the trimmed V and J ends, which lost 6 bases and 2 bases, there was a span of 11 bases. There are 13 residues in the CDR3. The CDR3 loop reads CSAGAGTKNIQYF. The CDR3 DNA is TGCAGTGCGGGGGCGGGTACCAAAAACATTCAGTACTTC.

This clonotype was counted between two and nine times. The rearrangement joins TRBV5-1 to TRBJ2-7; a weak D match, TRBD2 (5 bases). The CDR3 spans 13 residues. V lost 4 bases and J lost 5, with 13 bases in between. The germline V gene encodes CDR1 SGHRS and CDR2 YFSETQ. The CDR3 DNA is TGCGCCAGCAGCCCATCGAACGGGGACGAGCAGTACTTC. Translated: CASSPSNGDEQYF.

The chain recombines TRBV5-1 with TRBJ2-2; D is ambiguous. V dropped 2 bases and J dropped 1 base, with 6 bases sitting between them. The germline V gene encodes CDR1 SGHRS and CDR2 YFSETQ. CDR3 length: 14 residues. Here the CDR3 reads CASSFGWNTGELFF. The CDR3 coding sequence is TGCGCCAGCAGCTTTGGGTGGAACACCGGGGAGCTGTTTTTT.

The rearrangement links TRBV19 to TRBJ2-5, with D possibly being TRBD1 or TRBD2 (5 bases each). Germline V gene sequence: CDR1 LNHDA, CDR2 SQIVND (reference sequence). The CDR3 contains 13 residues. V was shortened by 3 bases and J by 5 bases, with 10 bases between the two germline ends. The CDR3, as DNA: TGTGCCAGTAGTATGGGACCCCCGGAGACCCAGTACTTC. Its protein product is CASSMGPPETQYF.

This clonotype has more than one count but fewer than ten. The V and J genes are TRBV20-1 and TRBJ2-1; 10 bases are a match to TRBD1. Germline-derived CDR1 and CDR2 are DFQATT and SNEGSKA (reference sequence). The CDR3 has 14 residues. V dropped 0 bases and J dropped 9; count of bases not matched to a gene: 5. The DNA for the CDR3 is TGCAGTGCTAGAGAGGGGACAGGGGTAGGTGAGCAGTTCTTC. It translates to CSAREGTGVGEQFF.

The chain carries TRBV20-1 and TRBJ2-2; TRBD1 aligns across 7 bases. Germline V gene data show CDR1 as DFQATT and CDR2 as SNEGSKA (reference sequence). The CDR3 contains 15 residues. V was clipped by 0 bases and J by 5 bases; unmatched bases: 6. The DNA for the CDR3 is TGCAGTGCTAGAGATAGAAGGGGGCTAACCGGGGAGCTGTTTTTT. Protein: CSARDRRGLTGELFF.

This clonotype was seen a handful of times. CDR3 sequence (DNA): TGTGCCAGCAGCTTAGGGGACAGGGGGCTCGGTCAGCCCCAGCATTTT. Its protein is CASSLGDRGLGQPQHF. The chain is built from TRBV7-2 and TRBJ1-5; 12 bases align to TRBD1. Per the germline V gene, CDR1 is SGHTA and CDR2 is FQGNSA. This CDR3 contains 16 residues. The trim removed 1 base at V and 6 bases at J, leaving 4 bases unmatched.

This clonotype was counted only a few times. The CDR3 loop is CSARDWLAGFYVFYNEQFF. In DNA, the CDR3 is TGCAGTGCTAGAGATTGGTTAGCGGGATTCTACGTTTTCTACAATGAGCAGTTCTTC. V is TRBV20-1 and J is TRBJ2-1; 8 bases match TRBD2. Germline V CDR1 and CDR2: DFQATT, SNEGSKA (reference sequence). The trim removed 0 bases at V and 3 bases at J, leaving 16 bases unmatched. This CDR3 region has 19 residues.

This clonotype occurred a few times. This chain links TRBV10-3 with TRBJ2-4, with D maybe TRBD2 (5 bases). V was shortened by 6 bases and J by 8 bases, with 26 bases between the two germline ends. CDR3 size: 17 residues. The germline gives CDR1 ENHRY, CDR2 SYGVKD. DNA for the CDR3: TGTGCCATCAGCGACGACTATGGCGGTCCCTACGTGGACATTCAGTACTTC. The encoded protein is CAISDDYGGPYVDIQYF.

This clonotype turned up a few times. V gene TRBV5-8 combines with J gene TRBJ1-2; 7 bases are a match to TRBD1. CDR3 length equals 15 residues. The junction had 6 bases not matched to a gene; V was cut back by 0 bases and J by 4 bases. Germline V lookup: CDR1 SGHTS, CDR2 YDEGEE. The CDR3 spells CASSLAARQGYGYTF. The CDR3 region has the DNA TGTGCCAGCAGCTTGGCCGCTCGACAGGGCTATGGCTACACCTTC.

J is TRBJ1-5 and V is TRBV12-3 or TRBV12-4; the D gene is possibly TRBD1 (6 bases). The CDR3 runs to 16 residues. V was clipped by 4 bases and J by 0 bases, with 13 bases between them. In DNA form, the CDR3 reads TGTGCCAGCAGTTCCCCGACAGGAGGTAGCAATCAGCCCCAGCATTTT. It specifies CASSSPTGGSNQPQHF.

This clonotype appeared a few times. The chain employs TRBV10-3 and TRBJ1-1, with D unclear. Trimming pared 0 bases from V and 8 bases from J, leaving 7 bases between. Germline values: CDR1 ENHRY, CDR2 SYGVKD. CDR3 length: 12 residues. This CDR3 reads CAISESPAEAFF. The CDR3 nucleotides are TGTGCCATCAGTGAGTCTCCGGCAGAAGCTTTCTTT.

A few counts support this clonotype. The genes are TRBV24-1 and TRBJ2-4; a possible D gene is TRBD2 (5 bases). From germline, CDR1 is KGHDR and CDR2 SFDVKD. This CDR3 spans 15 amino acids. V was cut by 3 bases and J by 0 bases, with 8 bases left in between. CDR3 nucleotides: TGTGCCACCAGTGATGGCGGGCTAGCCAAAAACATTCAGTACTTC. Translated, it gives CATSDGGLAKNIQYF.